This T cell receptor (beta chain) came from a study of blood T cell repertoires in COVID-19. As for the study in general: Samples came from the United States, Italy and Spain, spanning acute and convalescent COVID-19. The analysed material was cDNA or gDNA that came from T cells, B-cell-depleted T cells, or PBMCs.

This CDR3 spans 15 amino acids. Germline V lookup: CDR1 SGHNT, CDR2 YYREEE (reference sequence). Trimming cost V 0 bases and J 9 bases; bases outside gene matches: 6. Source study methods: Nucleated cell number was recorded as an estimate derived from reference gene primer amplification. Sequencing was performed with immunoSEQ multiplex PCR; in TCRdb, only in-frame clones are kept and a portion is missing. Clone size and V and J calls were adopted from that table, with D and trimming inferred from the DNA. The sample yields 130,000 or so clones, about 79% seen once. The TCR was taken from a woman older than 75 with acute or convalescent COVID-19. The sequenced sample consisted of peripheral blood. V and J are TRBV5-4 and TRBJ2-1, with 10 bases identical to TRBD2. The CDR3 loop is CASSLAQRGGGEQFF. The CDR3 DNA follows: TGTGCCAGCAGCTTGGCCCAGCGGGGGGGCGGTGAGCAGTTCTTC.